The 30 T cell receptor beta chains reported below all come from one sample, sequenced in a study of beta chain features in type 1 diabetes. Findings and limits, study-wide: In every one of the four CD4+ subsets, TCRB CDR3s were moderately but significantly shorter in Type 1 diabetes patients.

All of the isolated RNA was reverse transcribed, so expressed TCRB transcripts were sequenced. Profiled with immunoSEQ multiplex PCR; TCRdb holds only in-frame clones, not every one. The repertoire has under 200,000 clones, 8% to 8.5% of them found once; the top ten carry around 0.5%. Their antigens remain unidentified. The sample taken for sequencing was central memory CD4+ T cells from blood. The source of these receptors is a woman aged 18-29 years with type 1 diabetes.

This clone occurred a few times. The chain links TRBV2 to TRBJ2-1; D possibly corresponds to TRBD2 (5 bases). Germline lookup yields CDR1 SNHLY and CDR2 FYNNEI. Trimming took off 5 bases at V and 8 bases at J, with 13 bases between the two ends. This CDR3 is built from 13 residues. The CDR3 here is CASSLIVRDEQFF. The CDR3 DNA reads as TGTGCCAGCAGTCTAATCGTGCGGGATGAGCAGTTCTTC.

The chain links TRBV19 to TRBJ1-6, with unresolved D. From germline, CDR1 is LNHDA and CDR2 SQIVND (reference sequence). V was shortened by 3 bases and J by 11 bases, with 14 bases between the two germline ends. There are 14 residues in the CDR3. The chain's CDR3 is CASSMQFQVPPLHF. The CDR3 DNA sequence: TGTGCCAGTAGTATGCAGTTTCAGGTTCCACCCCTCCACTTT.

The CDR3 loop is CASSPQGVYNEQFF. CDR3 DNA sequence: TGCGCCAGCAGCCCACAAGGGGTGTACAATGAGCAGTTCTTC. The V and J genes are TRBV4-1 and TRBJ2-1, with D tentatively TRBD1 (5 bases). This CDR3 spans 14 amino acids. The V end was cut by 4 bases, the J end by 4 bases, with 11 bases between. From germline, CDR1 is MGHRA and CDR2 YSYEKL.

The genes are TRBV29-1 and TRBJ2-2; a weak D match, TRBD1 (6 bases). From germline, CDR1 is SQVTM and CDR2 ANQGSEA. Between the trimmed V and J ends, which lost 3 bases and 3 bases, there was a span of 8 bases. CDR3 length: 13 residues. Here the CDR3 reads CSVDTGYTGELFF. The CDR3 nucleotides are TGCAGCGTTGACACAGGGTACACCGGGGAGCTGTTTTTT.

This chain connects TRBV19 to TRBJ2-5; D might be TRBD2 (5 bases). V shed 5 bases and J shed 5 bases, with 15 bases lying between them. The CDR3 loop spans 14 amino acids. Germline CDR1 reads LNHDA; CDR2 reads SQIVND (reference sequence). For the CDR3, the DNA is TGTGCCAGTAGTCCGACTAATGCTGGGGAGACCCAGTACTTC. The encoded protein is CASSPTNAGETQYF.

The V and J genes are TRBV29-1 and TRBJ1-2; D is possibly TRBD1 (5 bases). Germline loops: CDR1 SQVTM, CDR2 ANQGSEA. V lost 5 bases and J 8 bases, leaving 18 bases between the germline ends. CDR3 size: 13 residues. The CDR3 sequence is CSVIMGRTGGYTF. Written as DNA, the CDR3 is TGCAGCGTTATCATGGGGCGAACAGGCGGCTACACCTTC.

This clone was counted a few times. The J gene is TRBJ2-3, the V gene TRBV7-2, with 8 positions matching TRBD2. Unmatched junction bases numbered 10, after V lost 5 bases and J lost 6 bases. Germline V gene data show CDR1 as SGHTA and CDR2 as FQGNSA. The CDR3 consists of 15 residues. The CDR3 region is CASSERGSTLDTQYF. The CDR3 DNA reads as TGTGCCAGCAGCGAGCGGGGGAGTACGTTGGATACGCAGTATTTT.

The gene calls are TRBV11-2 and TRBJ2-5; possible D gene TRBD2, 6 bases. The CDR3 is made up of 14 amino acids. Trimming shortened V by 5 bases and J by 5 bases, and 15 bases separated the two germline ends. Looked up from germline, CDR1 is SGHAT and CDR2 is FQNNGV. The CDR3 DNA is TGTGCCAGCAGCCTCCGGGCTAGCGCGGAGACCCAGTACTTC. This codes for CASSLRASAETQYF.

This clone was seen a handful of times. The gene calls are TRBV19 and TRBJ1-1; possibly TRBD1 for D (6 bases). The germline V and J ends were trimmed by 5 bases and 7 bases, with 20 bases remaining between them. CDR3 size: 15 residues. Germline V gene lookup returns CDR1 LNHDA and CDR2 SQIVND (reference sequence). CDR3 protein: CASSGQSTGKREAFF. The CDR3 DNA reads TGTGCCAGTAGTGGTCAATCAACAGGGAAGCGTGAAGCTTTCTTT.

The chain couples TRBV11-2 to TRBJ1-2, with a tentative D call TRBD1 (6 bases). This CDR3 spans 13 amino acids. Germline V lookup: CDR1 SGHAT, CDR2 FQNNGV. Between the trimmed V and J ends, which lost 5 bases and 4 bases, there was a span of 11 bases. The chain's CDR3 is CASSRGQFYGYTF. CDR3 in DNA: TGTGCCAGCAGCCGAGGACAGTTCTATGGCTACACCTTC.

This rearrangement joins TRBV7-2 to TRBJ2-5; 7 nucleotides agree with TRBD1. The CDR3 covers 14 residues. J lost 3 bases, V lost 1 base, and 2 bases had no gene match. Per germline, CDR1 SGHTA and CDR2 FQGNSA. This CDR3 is CASSLGDRKETQYF. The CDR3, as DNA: TGTGCCAGCAGCTTAGGGGACAGAAAAGAGACCCAGTACTTC.

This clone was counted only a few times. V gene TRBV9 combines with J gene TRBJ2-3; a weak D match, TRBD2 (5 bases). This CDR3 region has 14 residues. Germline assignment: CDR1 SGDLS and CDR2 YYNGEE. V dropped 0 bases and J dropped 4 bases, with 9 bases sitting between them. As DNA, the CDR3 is TGTGCCAGCAGCGTAGCCGGTAGCGCAGATACGCAGTATTTT. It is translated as CASSVAGSADTQYF. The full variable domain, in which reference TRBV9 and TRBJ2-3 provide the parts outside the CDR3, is DSGVTQTPKHLITATGQRVTLRCSPRSGDLSVYWYQQSLDQGLQFLIQYYNGEERAKGNILERFSAQQFPDLHSELNLSSLELGDSALYFCASSVAGSADTQYFGPGTRLTVL.

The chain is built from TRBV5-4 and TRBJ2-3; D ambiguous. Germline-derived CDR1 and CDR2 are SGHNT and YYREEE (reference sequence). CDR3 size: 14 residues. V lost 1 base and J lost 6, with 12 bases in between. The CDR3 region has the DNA TGTGCCAGCAGCTTGTTCTGGCCATCGGATACGCAGTATTTT. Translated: CASSLFWPSDTQYF.

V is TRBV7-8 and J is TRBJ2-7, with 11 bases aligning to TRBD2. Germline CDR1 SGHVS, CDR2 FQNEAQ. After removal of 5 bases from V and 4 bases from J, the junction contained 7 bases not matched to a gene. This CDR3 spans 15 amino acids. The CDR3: CASSLRTSGWYEQYF. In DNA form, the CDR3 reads TGTGCCAGCAGCCTAAGGACTAGCGGGTGGTACGAGCAGTACTTC.

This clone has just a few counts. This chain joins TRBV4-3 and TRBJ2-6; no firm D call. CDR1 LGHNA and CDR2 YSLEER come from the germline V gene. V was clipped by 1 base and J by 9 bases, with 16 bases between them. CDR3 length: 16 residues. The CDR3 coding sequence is TGCGCCAGCAGCCAAGCGATTACCACCCCAGACAACGTCCTGACTTTC. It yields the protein CASSQAITTPDNVLTF.

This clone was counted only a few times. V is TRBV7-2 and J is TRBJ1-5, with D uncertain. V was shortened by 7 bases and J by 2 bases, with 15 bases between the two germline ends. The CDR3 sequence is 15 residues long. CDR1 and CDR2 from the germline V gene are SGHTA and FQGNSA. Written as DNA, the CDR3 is TGTGCCAGCACCCCTCCCGGGTCTGGCAATCAGCCCCAGCATTTT. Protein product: CASTPPGSGNQPQHF.

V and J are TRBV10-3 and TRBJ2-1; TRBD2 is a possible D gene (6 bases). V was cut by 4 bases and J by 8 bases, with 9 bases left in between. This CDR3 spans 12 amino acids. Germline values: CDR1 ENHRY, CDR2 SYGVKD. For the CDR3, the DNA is TGTGCCATCAGTGGGACGGGGGATGAGCAGTTCTTC. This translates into CAISGTGDEQFF.

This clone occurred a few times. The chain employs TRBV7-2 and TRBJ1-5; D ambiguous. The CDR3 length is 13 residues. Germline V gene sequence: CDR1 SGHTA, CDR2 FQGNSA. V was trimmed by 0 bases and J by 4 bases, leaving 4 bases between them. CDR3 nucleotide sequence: TGTGCCAGCAGCTTAGCACAGAATCAGCCCCAGCATTTT. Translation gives CASSLAQNQPQHF.

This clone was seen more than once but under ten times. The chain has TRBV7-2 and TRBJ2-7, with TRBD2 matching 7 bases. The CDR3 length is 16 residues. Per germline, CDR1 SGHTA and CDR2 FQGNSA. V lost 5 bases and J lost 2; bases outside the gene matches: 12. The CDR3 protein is CASSPTSAYVAYEQYF. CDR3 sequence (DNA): TGTGCCAGCAGCCCCACTAGCGCCTATGTAGCCTACGAGCAGTACTTC. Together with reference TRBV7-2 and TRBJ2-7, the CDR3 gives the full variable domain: GAGVSQSPSNKVTEKGKDVELRCDPISGHTALYWYRQSLGQGLEFLIYFQGNSAPDKSGLPSDRFSAERTGGSVSTLTIQRTQQEDSAVYLCASSPTSAYVAYEQYFGPGTRLTVT.

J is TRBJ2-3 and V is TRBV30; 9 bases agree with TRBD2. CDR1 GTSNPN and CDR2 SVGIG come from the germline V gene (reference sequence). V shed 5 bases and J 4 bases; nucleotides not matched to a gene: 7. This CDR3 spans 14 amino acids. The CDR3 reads CAWGSRGGADTQYF. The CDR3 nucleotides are TGTGCCTGGGGCTCGCGGGGGGGCGCAGATACGCAGTATTTT.

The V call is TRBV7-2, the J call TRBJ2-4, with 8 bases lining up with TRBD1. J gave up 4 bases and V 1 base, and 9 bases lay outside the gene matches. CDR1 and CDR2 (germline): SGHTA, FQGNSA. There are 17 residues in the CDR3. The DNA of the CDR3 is TGTGCCAGCAGCTTAGGGCTGGGACAGGTTCGGAAAAACATTCAGTACTTC. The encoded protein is CASSLGLGQVRKNIQYF.

The CDR3 is CASSPHGGITDTQYF. Written as DNA, the CDR3 is TGCGCCAGCAGCCCTCATGGAGGGATCACAGATACGCAGTATTTT. The rearrangement links TRBV5-1 to TRBJ2-3; possibly TRBD2 for D (6 bases). CDR3 length equals 15 residues. V gave up 4 bases and J gave up 2 bases, with 14 bases separating them. Germline V gene sequence: CDR1 SGHRS, CDR2 YFSETQ.

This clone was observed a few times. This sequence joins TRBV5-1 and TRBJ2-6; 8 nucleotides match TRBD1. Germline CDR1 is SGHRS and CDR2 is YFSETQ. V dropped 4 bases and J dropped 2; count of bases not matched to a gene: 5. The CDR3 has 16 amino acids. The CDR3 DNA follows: TGCGCCAGCAGCGTCGACAGGGGAACTGGGGCCAACGTCCTGACTTTC. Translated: CASSVDRGTGANVLTF.

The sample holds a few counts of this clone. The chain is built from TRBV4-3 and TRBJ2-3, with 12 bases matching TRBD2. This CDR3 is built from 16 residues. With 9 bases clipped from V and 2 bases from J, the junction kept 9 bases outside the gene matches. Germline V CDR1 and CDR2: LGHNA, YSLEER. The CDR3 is CASRRTSGDFTDTQYF. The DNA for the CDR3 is TGCGCCAGTAGAAGGACTAGCGGGGATTTCACAGATACGCAGTATTTT.

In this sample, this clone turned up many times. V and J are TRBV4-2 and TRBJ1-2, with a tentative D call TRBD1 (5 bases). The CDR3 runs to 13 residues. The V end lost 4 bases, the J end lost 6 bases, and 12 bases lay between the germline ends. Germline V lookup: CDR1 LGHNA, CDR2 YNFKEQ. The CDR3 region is CASSRLGGDGYTF. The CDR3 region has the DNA TGTGCCAGCAGCCGCCTCGGGGGAGATGGCTACACCTTC.

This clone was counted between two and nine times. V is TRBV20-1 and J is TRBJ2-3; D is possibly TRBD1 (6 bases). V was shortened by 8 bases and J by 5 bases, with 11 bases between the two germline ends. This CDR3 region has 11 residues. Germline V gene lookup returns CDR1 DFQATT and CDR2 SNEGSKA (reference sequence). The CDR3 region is CSRNRVDTQYF. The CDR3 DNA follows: TGCAGTCGGAACAGGGTAGATACGCAGTATTTT.

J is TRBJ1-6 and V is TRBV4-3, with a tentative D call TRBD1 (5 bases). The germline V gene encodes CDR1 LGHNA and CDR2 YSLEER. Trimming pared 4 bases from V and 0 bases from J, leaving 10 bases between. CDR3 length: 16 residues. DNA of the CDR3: TGCGCCAGCAGCCCCCAGGGCAGCTCCTATAATTCACCCCTCCACTTT. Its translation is CASSPQGSSYNSPLHF.

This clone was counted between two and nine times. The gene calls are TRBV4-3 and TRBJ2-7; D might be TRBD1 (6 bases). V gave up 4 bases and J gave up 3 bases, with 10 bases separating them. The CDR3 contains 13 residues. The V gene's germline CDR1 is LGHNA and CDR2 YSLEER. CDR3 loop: CASSPRGGYEQYF. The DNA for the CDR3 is TGCGCCAGCAGCCCGCGAGGGGGCTACGAGCAGTACTTC.

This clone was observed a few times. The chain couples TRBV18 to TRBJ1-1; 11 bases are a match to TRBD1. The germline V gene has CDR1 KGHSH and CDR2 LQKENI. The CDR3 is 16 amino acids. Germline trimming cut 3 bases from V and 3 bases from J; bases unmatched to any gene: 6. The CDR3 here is CASSPPRGQGDTEAFF. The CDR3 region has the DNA TGTGCCAGCTCACCCCCTCGGGGACAGGGGGACACTGAAGCTTTCTTT.

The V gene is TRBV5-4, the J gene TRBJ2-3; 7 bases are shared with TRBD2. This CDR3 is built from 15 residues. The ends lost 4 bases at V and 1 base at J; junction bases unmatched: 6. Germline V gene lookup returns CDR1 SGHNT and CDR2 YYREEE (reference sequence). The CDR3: CASSGGGRRTDTQYF. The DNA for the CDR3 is TGTGCCAGCAGCGGGGGGGGGAGGCGCACAGATACGCAGTATTTT.